This TCR beta chain appears in the sequencing data of a study of control samples from healthy donors and cancer patients (TCRdb year 2020). Deletion took 1 base off V and 5 bases off J, with a span of 14 bases between the germline ends. The germline V gene (reference sequence) sets CDR1 to SEHNR and CDR2 to FQNEAQ. The CDR3 sequence holds 15 residues, the cysteine and phenylalanine included. Only the CDR3 part of the read is kept: 45 bases, read in frame from the first base. Library construction relied on the immunoSEQ multiplex PCR assay. Drawn from immuneACCESS, this table holds only the in-frame rearrangements with V and J called that TCRdb kept. Clones are partly lost; checked studies trace under half to an unresolved V gene and leave the rest unexplained. For this sample the table gives around 140,000 clones, of which over 85% were detected only once. Of the sample, approximately 6% is held by the ten largest clones.

About this clone: Its antigen has not been determined. No base quality values were provided; no much bigger clone lies one nucleotide off.

This chain joins TRBV7-9 to TRBJ1-1; the D gene cannot be named for sure. The sequence derives from a man aged 18 to 35 in good health. Sequencing used blood. The sequenced DNA is TGTGCCAGCAGCTTAGGTGTGAGGGTTTATACTGAAGCTTTCTTT. It specifies CASSLGVRVYTEAFF.